This T cell receptor (beta chain) was captured in a study of beta chain features in type 1 diabetes. The V and J ends lost 0 bases and 4 bases respectively, with 7 bases between them. CDR1 and CDR2 (germline): SGHRS, YFSETQ. The CDR3 has 13 amino acids. TCRB transcripts that were expressed got sequenced, as all of the isolated RNA had been reverse transcribed. Repertoires were generated with immunoSEQ multiplex PCR, while TCRdb's copy carries only in-frame clones and drops some. The sample holds some 220,000 clones, about a tenth seen once. The receptor was isolated from a young man in good health. V gene TRBV5-1 combines with J gene TRBJ2-5, with D unresolved. The source material was central memory CD4+ T cells from blood. The DNA of the CDR3 is TGCGCCAGCAGCTTGGCCCGGGCAGAGACCCAGTACTTC. This encodes CASSLARAETQYF.